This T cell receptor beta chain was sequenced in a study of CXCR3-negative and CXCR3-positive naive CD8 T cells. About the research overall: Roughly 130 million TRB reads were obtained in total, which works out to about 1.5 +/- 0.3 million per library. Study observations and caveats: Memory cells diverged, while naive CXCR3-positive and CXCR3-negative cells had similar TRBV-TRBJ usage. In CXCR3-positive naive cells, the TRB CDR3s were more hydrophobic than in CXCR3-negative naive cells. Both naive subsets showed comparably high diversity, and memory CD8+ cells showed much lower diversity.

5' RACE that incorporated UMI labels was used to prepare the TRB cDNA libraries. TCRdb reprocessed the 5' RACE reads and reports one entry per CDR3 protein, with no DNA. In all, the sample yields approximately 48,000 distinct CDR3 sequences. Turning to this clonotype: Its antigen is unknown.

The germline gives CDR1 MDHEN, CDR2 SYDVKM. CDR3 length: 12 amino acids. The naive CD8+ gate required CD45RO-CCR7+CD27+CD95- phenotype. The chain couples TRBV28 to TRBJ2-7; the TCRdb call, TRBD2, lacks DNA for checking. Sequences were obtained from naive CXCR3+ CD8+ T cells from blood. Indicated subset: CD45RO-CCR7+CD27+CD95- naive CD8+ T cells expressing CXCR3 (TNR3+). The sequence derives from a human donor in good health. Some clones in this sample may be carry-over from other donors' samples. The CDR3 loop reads CASSFEGREQYF.